The present TCR beta chain was sequenced within a study of blood T cell repertoires in COVID-19. Study-level background: The United States, Italy and Spain supplied acute and convalescent COVID-19 samples. The analysed material was cDNA or gDNA that came from T cells, B-cell-depleted T cells, or PBMCs.

Original methodology: Estimated nucleated cell counts came from reference gene primer amplification. Using immunoSEQ multiplex PCR, the repertoire was profiled, and TCRdb retains in-frame clones only, with some absent. D and trimming were read from the DNA, whereas the V and J calls and clone size are those reported in that table. The sample consists of 300,000 to 400,000 clones, roughly 86% of them appearing once. In this sample, this clone turned up a few times. Trimming removed 7 bases from V and 3 bases from J; junction bases left unmatched: 7. Germline V CDR1 and CDR2: LNHDA, SQIVND (reference sequence). CDR3 length equals 14 residues.

J is TRBJ2-3 and V is TRBV19; 7 nucleotides match TRBD1. This receptor was taken from a woman aged 45 to 65 who had recovered from COVID-19. The sample comprised peripheral blood. CDR3 DNA sequence: TGTGCCAGTACCCTCAGACAGGGAACAGATACGCAGTATTTT. As protein: CASTLRQGTDTQYF. The whole variable domain, filled in from reference TRBV19 and TRBJ2-3, reads DGGITQSPKYLFRKEGQNVTLSCEQNLNHDAMYWYRQDPGQGLRLIYYSQIVNDFQKGDIAEGYSVSREKKESFPLTVTSAQKNPTAFYLCASTLRQGTDTQYFGPGTRLTVL.